The 14 T cell receptor beta chains given below trace back to one sample, sequenced in a study of cytomegalovirus exposure and HLA in healthy donors. 60 Vbeta and 13 Jbeta primers were used in PCR. Profiling relied on immunoSEQ multiplex PCR, and the TCRdb table lists in-frame clones only, not all of them. The table includes about 43,000 clones, under 60% detected once. Specimen: PBMCs. The receptor set was obtained from a man in his fifties or sixties in good health and CMV-seronegative.

This clone was counted between two and nine times. The CDR3 region is CAWSVSWTGSNEKLFF. DNA for the CDR3: TGTGCCTGGAGTGTAAGTTGGACAGGCAGTAATGAAAAACTGTTTTTT. The gene calls are TRBV30 and TRBJ1-4; 7 nucleotides match TRBD1. Germline V gene data show CDR1 as GTSNPN and CDR2 as SVGIG (reference sequence). The CDR3 is made up of 16 amino acids. V was clipped by 0 bases and J by 4 bases; unmatched bases: 8.

The chain is built from TRBV5-1 and TRBJ2-6; possible D gene TRBD1, 6 bases. V was shortened by 4 bases and J by 1 base, with 9 bases between the two germline ends. Germline CDR1 SGHRS, CDR2 YFSETQ. This CDR3 contains 15 residues. The CDR3 nucleotides read TGCGCCAGCAGCGCCGGACAGTCTGGGGCCAACGTCCTGACTTTC. Translated, it gives CASSAGQSGANVLTF.

The rearrangement joins TRBV21-1 to TRBJ1-1; the table gives TRBD1 as D, unverified against the DNA. TRBV21-1 is flagged as a pseudogene. This CDR3 has 14 residues. Written as DNA, the CDR3 is TGTGCCAGCAGCAAAGAACAGGTTAACACTGAAGCTTTCTTT. Translated, it gives CASSKEQVNTEAFF.

The rearrangement joins TRBV29-1 to TRBJ1-2, with D perhaps matching TRBD1 (5 bases). V was shortened by 1 base and J by 4 bases, with 10 bases between the two germline ends. The length of the CDR3 is 13 residues. The V gene's germline CDR1 is SQVTM and CDR2 ANQGSEA. DNA of the CDR3: TGCAGCGTTGAAGTCAGGGTGGGCTATGGCTACACCTTC. This translates into CSVEVRVGYGYTF.

The chain joins TRBV10-1 to TRBJ2-1; 8 nucleotides align to TRBD2. The CDR3 length is 12 residues. V lost 3 bases to trimming and J lost 16 bases; unmatched junction nucleotides: 8. Germline V gene lookup returns CDR1 WNHNN and CDR2 SYGVQD (reference sequence). CDR3 nucleotide sequence: TGCGCCAGCAGTGATCAGGGACTAGGTTCCTTCTTC. Amino acids: CASSDQGLGSFF.

V usage is TRBV28 and J usage is TRBJ2-5; 8 bases agree with TRBD2. The CDR3 is 14 amino acids. CDR1 is MDHEN, CDR2 SYDVKM, per germline. V shed 5 bases and J 5 bases; nucleotides not matched to a gene: 7. The CDR3 region is CASSRGGSGETQYF. The CDR3 DNA follows: TGTGCCAGCAGTCGGGGGGGATCGGGGGAGACCCAGTACTTC.

The chain has TRBV7-8 and TRBJ1-5, with D tentatively TRBD1 (5 bases). CDR1 and CDR2 (germline): SGHVS, FQNEAQ. This CDR3 spans 15 amino acids. With 5 bases removed from V and 7 bases from J, the gap between germline ends came to 18 bases. The CDR3 loop is CASSPQGGVGQPQHF. DNA for the CDR3: TGTGCCAGCAGCCCTCAGGGCGGAGTTGGGCAGCCCCAGCATTTT.

The sample holds a few counts of this clone. The rearrangement links TRBV28 to TRBJ1-2, with 7 bases identical to TRBD1. Germline V gives CDR1 MDHEN, CDR2 SYDVKM. This CDR3 spans 14 amino acids. V shed 7 bases and J 2 bases; nucleotides not matched to a gene: 7. CDR3 amino acids: CASTTLGGNYGYTF. The CDR3 region has the DNA TGTGCCAGCACCACGTTAGGGGGCAACTATGGCTACACCTTC.

The chain joins TRBV30 to TRBJ1-2; 9 bases match TRBD1. This CDR3 is 15 amino acids long. Per the germline V gene, CDR1 is GTSNPN and CDR2 is SVGIG (reference sequence). J lost 0 bases, V lost 0 bases, and 2 bases had no gene match. The chain's CDR3 is CAWSVTGGPNYGYTF. The CDR3 DNA follows: TGTGCCTGGAGTGTGACAGGGGGGCCTAACTATGGCTACACCTTC.

This chain joins TRBV6-1 and TRBJ2-3, with D perhaps matching TRBD1 (5 bases). CDR3 length equals 13 residues. CDR1 and CDR2 (germline): MNHNS, SASEGT. V was shortened by 2 bases and J by 3 bases, with 6 bases between the two germline ends. Written as DNA, the CDR3 is TGTGCCAGCAGTGAATACAGGACAGATACGCAGTATTTT. It codes for CASSEYRTDTQYF.

The DNA of the CDR3 is TGTGCCAGCAGTGGACTAAGTGCGCAGTATTTT. Its translation: CASSGLSAQYF. This chain links TRBV2 with TRBJ2-3, with TRBD2 as a possible D gene (5 bases). Trimming removed 4 bases from V and 10 bases from J, with 9 bases in between. Germline assignment: CDR1 SNHLY and CDR2 FYNNEI. The CDR3 sequence is 11 residues long. Full variable domain (rest looked up from reference TRBV2 and TRBJ2-3): EPEVTQTPSHQVTQMGQEVILRCVPISNHLYFYWYRQILGQKVEFLVSFYNNEISEKSEIFDDQFSVERPDGSNFTLKIRSTKLEDSAMYFCASSGLSAQYFGPGTRLTVL.

The chain is built from TRBV4-3 and TRBJ1-1, with D possibly TRBD1 on 5 matching bases. V was cut by 5 bases and J by 3 bases, with 16 bases left in between. The CDR3 runs 15 residues. CDR1 is LGHNA and CDR2 is YSLEER in the germline V gene. CDR3 sequence: CASSTNPGGDTEAFF. The CDR3 DNA reads as TGCGCCAGCAGCACCAACCCGGGGGGAGACACTGAAGCTTTCTTT.

Details on this clone: Other DNA sequences of this sample code for an identical CDR3. The chain couples TRBV5-1 to TRBJ2-3, with a weak D call TRBD1 (6 bases). The germline CDR1 and CDR2 sequences are SGHRS and YFSETQ. The CDR3 runs to 14 residues. With 5 bases removed from V and 2 bases from J, the gap between germline ends came to 12 bases. The CDR3 is CASSLQGDTDTQYF. The CDR3 coding sequence is TGCGCCAGCAGTCTACAGGGAGACACAGATACGCAGTATTTT. Looking up the rest from reference TRBV5-1 and TRBJ2-3 gives the full variable domain: KAGVTQTPRYLIKTRGQQVTLSCSPISGHRSVSWYQQTPGQGLQFLFEYFSETQRNKGNFPGRFSGRQFSNSRSEMNVSTLELGDSALYLCASSLQGDTDTQYFGPGTRLTVL.

CDR3 protein: CASSLSAGGRSEQYF. The CDR3 DNA sequence: TGTGCCAGCAGCCTTTCGGCGGGAGGCCGGAGCGAGCAGTACTTC. This sequence joins TRBV7-9 and TRBJ2-7; 8 nucleotides match TRBD2. Germline V gene lookup returns CDR1 SEHNR and CDR2 FQNEAQ (reference sequence). V shed 5 bases and J 6 bases; nucleotides not matched to a gene: 12. CDR3 length equals 15 residues.